The 2 T cell receptor beta chains listed next were all sequenced from one sample in a study of OX40 agonist ivuxolimab in advanced cancers. Repertoires were generated with immunoSEQ multiplex PCR, while TCRdb's copy carries only in-frame clones and drops some. The data show fewer than 35,000 clones, approximately 89% seen once. Sequences were derived from CD4+ or CD8+ T cells sorted from blood, sampled in a trial of the OX40 agonist ivuxolimab. Receptors originate from an adult with an advanced solid tumor such as melanoma, head and neck, liver or kidney cancer.

The chain couples TRBV5-5 to TRBJ2-7; 11 positions match TRBD2. Germline lookup yields CDR1 SGHKS and CDR2 YYEKEE (reference sequence). V was pared by 0 bases and J by 0 bases, with 8 bases of the junction left unmatched. This CDR3 contains 18 residues. The CDR3 reads CASSLGIVGLAASYEQYF. The CDR3 DNA sequence: TGTGCCAGCAGCTTGGGAATTGTGGGACTAGCGGCCTCCTACGAGCAGTACTTC.

The rearrangement links TRBV7-6 to TRBJ2-5, with TRBD1 as a possible D gene (5 bases). The germline V gene encodes CDR1 SGHVS and CDR2 FNYEAQ. The CDR3 is 16 residues long. V was cut by 3 bases and J by 0 bases, with 14 bases left in between. CDR3 bases: TGTGCCAGCAGCTTGGGGCAGCAACCCAACCAAGAGACCCAGTACTTC. Protein sequence: CASSLGQQPNQETQYF.